This passage covers 30 T cell receptor beta chains from one sample sequenced in a study of T cells in Graves' hyperthyroidism and ophthalmopathy. Template material for amplifying TCR beta CDR3 regions consisted of RNA transcripts. The HTBI primer set served for first-round RT-PCR of the TCR CDR3. Using its own MiXCR run on the multiplex PCR reads, TCRdb lists one record per CDR3 protein. The sample consists of 550,000 to 700,000 distinct CDR3 sequences, roughly 50% of them appearing once. The sequenced sample consisted of peripheral blood or thyroid tissue (not recorded which). These receptors were taken from an adult woman with Graves' disease, either hyperthyroidism or ophthalmopathy (not recorded which).

This clonotype occurred many times. This chain joins TRBV2 and TRBJ2-2, with 8 nucleotides matching TRBD2. The V gene end was trimmed by 8 bases and the J gene end by 0 bases; junction bases not matched to a gene: 2. The CDR3 has 14 residues. The germline gives CDR1 SNHLY, CDR2 FYNNEI. CDR3 bases: TGTGCCAGCCACGGGAGGGCGAACACCGGGGAGCTGTTTTTT. Translation gives CASHGRANTGELFF.

This clonotype was detected a few times. The chain is built from TRBV7-9 and TRBJ2-7; 9 nucleotides align to TRBD2. The CDR3 is 15 amino acids. Germline trimming cut 5 bases from V and 2 bases from J; bases unmatched to any gene: 7. CDR1 SEHNR and CDR2 FQNEAQ come from the germline V gene (reference sequence). CDR3 in amino acids: CASSPLGTSPYEQYF. The CDR3 bases are TGTGCCAGCAGCCCCCTTGGGACTAGCCCCTACGAGCAGTACTTC.

The chain couples TRBV11-1 to TRBJ2-6, with TRBD1 matching over 7 bases. CDR3 length equals 18 residues. J gave up 1 base and V 6 bases, and 12 bases lay outside the gene matches. Looked up from germline, CDR1 is SGHAT and CDR2 is FQDESV (reference sequence). CDR3 in amino acids: CASRPVGGWGSGANVLTF. The DNA for the CDR3 is TGTGCCAGCAGGCCGGTAGGGGGCTGGGGGTCTGGGGCCAACGTCCTGACTTTC.

This clonotype was seen ten or more times. The rearrangement links TRBV25-1 to TRBJ2-7, with 7 bases that match TRBD1. CDR3 size: 15 residues. In germline, CDR1 is MGHDK, CDR2 SYGVNS. The ends lost 1 base at V and 2 bases at J; junction bases unmatched: 5. Here the CDR3 DNA reads TGTGCCAGCAGTGAATGGGGGACAGACCCCTACGAGCAGTACTTC. It is translated as CASSEWGTDPYEQYF.

This rearrangement joins TRBV10-3 to TRBJ1-5; 9 bases are shared with TRBD1. The germline gives CDR1 ENHRY, CDR2 SYGVKD. With 10 bases clipped from V and 2 bases from J, the junction kept 6 bases outside the gene matches. This CDR3 has 14 residues. CDR3 DNA: TGTGCCACAACAGGGGGCTCAGGCAATCAGCCCCAGCATTTT. Encoded protein: CATTGGSGNQPQHF.

This chain joins TRBV7-3 and TRBJ1-1; D is unclear. Germline V gene sequence: CDR1 SGHTA, CDR2 FQGTGA. The CDR3 has 18 residues. The germline V and J ends were trimmed by 5 bases and 1 base, with 23 bases remaining between them. CDR3 nucleotides: TGTGCCAGCAGCCTCCGACTGGCGGAGACCCAGAGGAACACTGAAGCTTTCTTT. This translates into CASSLRLAETQRNTEAFF. Full variable domain (outside the CDR3, taken from reference TRBV7-3 and TRBJ1-1): GAGVSQTPSNKVTEKGKYVELRCDPISGHTALYWYRQSLGQGPEFLIYFQGTGAADDSGLPNDRFFAVRPEGSVSTLKIQRTERGDSAVYLCASSLRLAETQRNTEAFFGQGTRLTVV.

The rearrangement links TRBV20-1 to TRBJ1-5, with D hard to call. The V end lost 1 base, the J end lost 7 bases, and 8 bases lay between the germline ends. Germline assignment: CDR1 DFQATT and CDR2 SNEGSKA (reference sequence). The length of the CDR3 is 12 residues. The CDR3 reads CSARAVRQPQHF. The CDR3 nucleotides read TGCAGTGCTAGAGCCGTGAGGCAGCCCCAGCATTTT.

The chain joins TRBV7-2 to TRBJ1-2; TRBD1 agrees at 10 bases. The length of the CDR3 is 15 residues. The germline V gene has CDR1 SGHTA and CDR2 FQGNSA. Unmatched junction bases numbered 9, after V lost 4 bases and J lost 7 bases. CDR3 in amino acids: CASSYERQGAAGYTF. The DNA for the CDR3 is TGTGCCAGCAGCTACGAACGACAGGGGGCGGCTGGCTACACCTTC.

V usage is TRBV9 and J usage is TRBJ1-2; 8 nucleotides agree with TRBD1. From germline, CDR1 is SGDLS and CDR2 YYNGEE. V shed 4 bases and J 5 bases; nucleotides not matched to a gene: 16. This CDR3 has 17 amino acids. CDR3 loop: CASSLNPERTGSYGYTF. The CDR3 nucleotides are TGTGCCAGCAGCTTAAACCCCGAGAGGACAGGGTCTTATGGCTACACCTTC.

This clonotype was counted a few times. The genes are TRBV7-6 and TRBJ2-1; either TRBD1 or TRBD2 may fit D (6 bases each). The V gene's germline CDR1 is SGHVS and CDR2 FNYEAQ. CDR3 size: 12 residues. V was clipped by 8 bases and J by 10 bases, with 15 bases between them. Here the CDR3 reads CASRDGGREQFF. In DNA, the CDR3 is TGTGCCAGCCGGGATGGGGGGCGAGAGCAGTTCTTC.

There are many counts of this clonotype. The V call is TRBV10-2, the J call TRBJ2-5; weak D call: TRBD2 (6 bases). Germline V gene lookup returns CDR1 WSHSY and CDR2 SAAADI. CDR3 length: 18 amino acids. V lost 5 bases and J lost 5, with 27 bases in between. CDR3 coding DNA: TGCGCCAGCAGTCTCCGGGGGAGACAGTCCAAATTGCAGGAGACCCAGTACTTC. Its protein product is CASSLRGRQSKLQETQYF.

The chain links TRBV6-5 to TRBJ2-7, with D possibly being TRBD1 or TRBD2 (5 bases each). Germline-derived CDR1 and CDR2 are MNHEY and SVGAGI. V gave up 8 bases and J gave up 9 bases, with 14 bases separating them. There are 11 residues in the CDR3. In DNA form, the CDR3 reads TGTGCCAGCGTTAAATCCGGGGCGCAGTACTTC. Translated, it gives CASVKSGAQYF.

The chain carries TRBV19 and TRBJ2-6; 8 nucleotides align to TRBD2. The length of the CDR3 is 15 residues. The germline CDR1 and CDR2 sequences are LNHDA and SQIVND (reference sequence). V trimming: 9 bases; J trimming: 0 bases; junction bases outside the gene matches: 4. CDR3 loop: CASKREYSGANVLTF. The CDR3 DNA reads TGTGCCAGCAAGCGGGAGTACTCTGGGGCCAACGTCCTGACTTTC.

This chain joins TRBV29-1 and TRBJ2-5, with D perhaps being TRBD1 or TRBD2 (5 bases each). Trimming cost V 6 bases and J 8 bases, with 19 bases left between them. Germline-derived CDR1 and CDR2 are SQVTM and ANQGSEA. The CDR3 is 13 residues long. This CDR3 is CSVFAGTGVTQYF. CDR3 DNA: TGCAGCGTCTTCGCCGGGACCGGGGTAACCCAGTACTTC.

Ten or more counts support this clonotype. V is TRBV20-1 and J is TRBJ2-7, with 10 bases that match TRBD2. The V gene end was trimmed by 6 bases and the J gene end by 3 bases; junction bases not matched to a gene: 11. Germline CDR1 and CDR2: DFQATT and SNEGSKA (reference sequence). This CDR3 has 15 residues. CDR3 coding DNA: TGCAGTGCGGGCTCTGTGAGACTAGCGGGCTACGAGCAGTACTTC. This encodes CSAGSVRLAGYEQYF.

The chain has TRBV5-1 and TRBJ1-5; 8 nucleotides agree with TRBD1. V shed 4 bases, J shed 6 bases, and the junction held 12 bases outside the gene matches. Per the germline V gene, CDR1 is SGHRS and CDR2 is YFSETQ. The length of the CDR3 is 16 residues. CDR3 coding DNA: TGCGCCAGCAGCGCAGCCGGGACAGGTTTGGGTCAGCCCCAGCATTTT. This gives the protein CASSAAGTGLGQPQHF.

In its sample, this clonotype was seen a few times. This chain connects TRBV29-1 to TRBJ1-1, with D perhaps matching TRBD1 (6 bases). The V end lost 6 bases, the J end lost 2 bases, and 19 bases lay between the germline ends. The germline CDR1 and CDR2 sequences are SQVTM and ANQGSEA. The CDR3 runs 15 residues. This CDR3 is CSVSLRQAVNTEAFF. In nucleotides, the CDR3 is TGCAGCGTCAGTCTGAGACAGGCCGTTAACACTGAAGCTTTCTTT.

This clonotype came up many times. This chain uses TRBV20-1 with TRBJ1-5; perhaps TRBD1 as D (6 bases). Trimming removed 6 bases at V and 2 bases at J, with 20 bases between. The germline gives CDR1 DFQATT, CDR2 SNEGSKA (reference sequence). The CDR3 contains 16 residues. CDR3 in DNA: TGCAGTGCCCGAGAGCAGGGGTTGAAGGGCAATCAGCCCCAGCATTTT. It encodes CSAREQGLKGNQPQHF.

This clonotype showed up many times. The CDR3 bases are TGTGCCAGCAGCTTGACGGACATGAACACTGAAGCTTTCTTT. Protein: CASSLTDMNTEAFF. The chain uses TRBV5-5 and TRBJ1-1, with D tentatively TRBD1 (5 bases). V lost 1 base and J lost 0, with 7 bases in between. The CDR3 has 14 residues. Germline V CDR1 and CDR2: SGHKS, YYEKEE (reference sequence).

This clonotype was recorded at least ten times. V usage is TRBV2 and J usage is TRBJ1-3, with D possibly being TRBD1 (5 bases). The germline V and J ends were trimmed by 7 bases and 3 bases, with 19 bases remaining between them. Per germline, CDR1 SNHLY and CDR2 FYNNEI. This CDR3 has 16 amino acids. The CDR3 region has the DNA TGTGCCAGCACACGTGAGGGGTTGGCTGTTGGAAACACCATATATTTT. Encoded protein: CASTREGLAVGNTIYF.

This clonotype was observed at least ten times. The J gene is TRBJ2-2, the V gene TRBV9, with TRBD1 identical over 7 bases. The trim removed 4 bases at V and 7 bases at J, leaving 13 bases unmatched. The CDR3 spans 16 residues. Germline V CDR1 and CDR2: SGDLS, YYNGEE. CDR3 coding DNA: TGTGCCAGCAGCCCCACAGGGGACCCTAGGGTCGGGGAGCTGTTTTTT. Its protein is CASSPTGDPRVGELFF.

This clonotype was recorded many times. The genes are TRBV6-6 and TRBJ1-5; D not resolved. Deletions cut 7 bases from V and 3 bases from J, with 10 bases between. The germline gives CDR1 MNHNY, CDR2 SVGAGI (reference sequence). There are 13 residues in the CDR3. The CDR3 nucleotides are TGTGCCAGCACACAGAACCTCAATCAGCCCCAGCATTTT. This gives the protein CASTQNLNQPQHF.

This rearrangement joins TRBV2 to TRBJ1-5; D is uncertain. The germline gives CDR1 SNHLY, CDR2 FYNNEI. The V end lost 4 bases, the J end lost 2 bases, and 12 bases lay between the germline ends. The CDR3 covers 15 residues. The CDR3 reads CASSAVTPRNQPQHF. CDR3 bases: TGTGCCAGCAGTGCGGTGACACCCCGCAATCAGCCCCAGCATTTT.

This clonotype came up many times. The chain links TRBV5-1 to TRBJ1-4; weak D call: TRBD1 (6 bases). The V end lost 6 bases, the J end lost 0 bases, and 9 bases lay between the germline ends. This CDR3 has 14 residues. From germline, CDR1 is SGHRS and CDR2 YFSETQ. CDR3 bases: TGCGCCAGCAACCCAGGGGCAACTAATGAAAAACTGTTTTTT. This translates into CASNPGATNEKLFF.

J is TRBJ2-7 and V is TRBV5-1; TRBD2 matches at 10 bases. The CDR3 runs to 16 residues. The germline gives CDR1 SGHRS, CDR2 YFSETQ. After removal of 5 bases from V and 6 bases from J, the junction contained 14 bases not matched to a gene. The CDR3 sequence is CASSLASGSQEREQYF. DNA for the CDR3: TGCGCCAGCAGTCTGGCTAGCGGGAGCCAGGAACGCGAGCAGTACTTC.

V and J are TRBV7-9 and TRBJ2-1; D remains unclear. Judging by the DNA end, TRBJ2-7 fits better; the J call may be wrong. The CDR3 spans 10 residues. Germline values: CDR1 SEHNR, CDR2 FQNEAQ (reference sequence). CDR3 nucleotide sequence: TGTGCCACTGGGTACAATGAGCAGTACTTC. Amino acid sequence: CATGYNEQYF.

This clonotype came up once. CDR3 in DNA: TGTGCCTCTAGTCCCGGGGCAGGGGACACTCAGCCCCAGCATTTT. As protein: CASSPGAGDTQPQHF. The V and J genes are TRBV28 and TRBJ1-5; TRBD1 is a possible D gene (6 bases). V was clipped by 11 bases and J by 6 bases, with 23 bases between them. From germline, CDR1 is MDHEN and CDR2 SYDVKM. This CDR3 is 15 amino acids long. Full variable domain (missing parts from reference TRBV28 and TRBJ1-5): DVKVTQSSRYLVKRTGEKVFLECVQDMDHENMFWYRQDPGLGLRLIYFSYDVKMKEKGDIPEGYSVSREKKERFSLILESASTNQTSMYLCASSPGAGDTQPQHFGDGTRLSIL.

Many counts were recorded for this clonotype. J is TRBJ2-7 and V is TRBV12-3 or TRBV12-4, with 7 bases matching TRBD1. The CDR3 spans 13 residues. Trimming took 8 bases from V and 3 from J; bases not matched to a gene: 7. The CDR3 sequence: CASGPRDSYEQYF. In nucleotides, the CDR3 is TGTGCCAGCGGCCCCCGGGACAGCTACGAGCAGTACTTC.

This clonotype was picked up many times. The chain joins TRBV4-1 to TRBJ1-1; a weak D match, TRBD1 (5 bases). With 1 base removed from V and 2 bases from J, the gap between germline ends came to 8 bases. The CDR3 runs to 14 residues. Germline V gives CDR1 MGHRA, CDR2 YSYEKL. As DNA, the CDR3 is TGCGCCAGCAGCCAAGTCGGGACTAACACTGAAGCTTTCTTT. Its translation is CASSQVGTNTEAFF.

This clonotype was counted a few times. V and J are TRBV7-9 and TRBJ2-7; 8 nucleotides match TRBD2. Germline V gives CDR1 SEHNR, CDR2 FQNEAQ (reference sequence). The CDR3 sequence is 14 residues long. The J segment lost 6 bases and the V segment lost 0 bases, leaving 4 bases of the junction unmatched. CDR3 coding DNA: TGTGCCAGCAGCTTAGCCGGGGGGGTAGGCGAGCAGTACTTC. As protein: CASSLAGGVGEQYF.